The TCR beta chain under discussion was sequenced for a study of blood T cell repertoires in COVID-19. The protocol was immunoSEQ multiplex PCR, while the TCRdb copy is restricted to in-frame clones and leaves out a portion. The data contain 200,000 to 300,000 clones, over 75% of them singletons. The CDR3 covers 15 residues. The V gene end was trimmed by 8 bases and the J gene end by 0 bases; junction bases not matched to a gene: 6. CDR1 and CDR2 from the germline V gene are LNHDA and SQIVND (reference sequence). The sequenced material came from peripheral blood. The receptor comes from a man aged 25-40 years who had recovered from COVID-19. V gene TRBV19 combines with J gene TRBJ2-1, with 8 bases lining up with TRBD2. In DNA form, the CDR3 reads TGTGCCAGTCTCGGGGGGGAAAGCTCCTACAATGAGCAGTTCTTC. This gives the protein CASLGGESSYNEQFF.